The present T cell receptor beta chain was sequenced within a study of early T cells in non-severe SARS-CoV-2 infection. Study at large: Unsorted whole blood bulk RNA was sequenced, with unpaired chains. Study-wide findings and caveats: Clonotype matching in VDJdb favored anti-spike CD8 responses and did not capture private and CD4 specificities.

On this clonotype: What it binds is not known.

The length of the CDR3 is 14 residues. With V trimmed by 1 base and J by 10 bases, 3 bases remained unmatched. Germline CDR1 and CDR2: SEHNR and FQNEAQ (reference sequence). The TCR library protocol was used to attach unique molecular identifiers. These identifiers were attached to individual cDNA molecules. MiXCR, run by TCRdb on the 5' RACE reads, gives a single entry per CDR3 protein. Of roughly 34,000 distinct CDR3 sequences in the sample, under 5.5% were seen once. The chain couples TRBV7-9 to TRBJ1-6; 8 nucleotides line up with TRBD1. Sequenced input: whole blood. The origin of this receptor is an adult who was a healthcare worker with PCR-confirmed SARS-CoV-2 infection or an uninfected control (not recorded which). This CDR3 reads CASSLVTGESPLHF. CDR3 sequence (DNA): TGTGCCAGCAGCTTAGTGACAGGGGAATCACCCCTCCACTTT.